This T cell receptor beta chain was identified in a study of T cell clones after liver transplantation. Study details: Samples came from ITN030ST, which attempted immunosuppression withdrawal within 2 years of liver transplantation. Subjects received no induction therapy and standard immunosuppression until randomization at 12-24 months post-transplant.

Germline CDR1 DFQATT, CDR2 SNEGSKA (reference sequence). V shed 5 bases and J 8 bases; nucleotides not matched to a gene: 2. This CDR3 region has 11 residues. Clones were sequenced by immunoSEQ multiplex PCR, and TCRdb holds only the in-frame ones, with some missing. This table holds some 110,000 clones, 75% to 85% found once. V usage is TRBV20-1 and J usage is TRBJ2-1, with 8 bases fitting TRBD1. This TCR came from a human donor who received a liver transplant. The specimen was CD4+ T cells from blood, collected before liver transplant. The CDR3 DNA reads TGCAGTGCTGACAGGGGCCATGAGCAGTTCTTC. Protein sequence: CSADRGHEQFF.